This T cell receptor (beta chain) was profiled in a study of PD-1 blockade in classical Hodgkin lymphoma. This CDR3 region has 16 residues. The trim removed 4 bases at V and 2 bases at J, leaving 7 bases unmatched. Germline values: CDR1 SGHNT, CDR2 YYREEE (reference sequence). Time point noted: cycle 4 day 1 (C4D1), after 5 to 7 weeks of nivolumab. Exposure to brentuximab vedotin varied, and each patient had relapsed following autologous stem cell transplantation. Thawed PBMCs underwent magnetic negative selection to yield purified CD4+ T cells. Profiled with immunoSEQ multiplex PCR; TCRdb holds only in-frame clones, not every one. The repertoire holds some 30,000 clones, with 75% to 90% as singletons.

Sequencing was performed on CD4+ T cells from blood, taken before the fourth cycle of nivolumab. The chain employs TRBV5-4 and TRBJ2-3; 10 bases map to TRBD2. The clonotype originates from a human donor with classical Hodgkin lymphoma. The CDR3 spells CASSHLGLANTDTQYF. The CDR3 nucleotides are TGTGCCAGCAGCCACCTGGGACTAGCGAACACAGATACGCAGTATTTT.